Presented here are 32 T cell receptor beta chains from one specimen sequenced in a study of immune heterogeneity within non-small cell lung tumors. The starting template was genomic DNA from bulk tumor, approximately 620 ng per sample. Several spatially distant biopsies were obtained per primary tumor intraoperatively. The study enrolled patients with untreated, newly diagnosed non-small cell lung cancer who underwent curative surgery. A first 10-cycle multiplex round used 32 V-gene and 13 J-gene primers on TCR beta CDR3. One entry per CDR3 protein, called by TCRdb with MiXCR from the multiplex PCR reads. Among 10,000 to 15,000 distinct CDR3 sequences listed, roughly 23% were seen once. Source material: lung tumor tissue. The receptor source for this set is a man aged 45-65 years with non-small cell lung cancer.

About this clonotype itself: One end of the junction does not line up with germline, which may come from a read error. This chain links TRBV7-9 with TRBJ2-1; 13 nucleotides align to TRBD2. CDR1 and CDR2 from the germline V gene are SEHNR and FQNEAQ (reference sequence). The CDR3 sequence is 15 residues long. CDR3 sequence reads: CASSFYGLAGVNQLF. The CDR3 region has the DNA TGTGCCAGCAGCTTCTACGGACTAGCGGGGGTAAACCAGCTCTTC.

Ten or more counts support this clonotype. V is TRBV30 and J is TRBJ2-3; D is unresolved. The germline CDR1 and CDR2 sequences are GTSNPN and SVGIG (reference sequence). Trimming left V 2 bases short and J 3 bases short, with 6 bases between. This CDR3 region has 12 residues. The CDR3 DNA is TGTGCCTGGAGTCCCGTGACAGATACGCAGTATTTT. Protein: CAWSPVTDTQYF. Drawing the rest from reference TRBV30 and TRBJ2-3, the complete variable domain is SQTIHQWPATLVQPVGSPLSLECTVEGTSNPNLYWYRQAAGRGLQLLFYSVGIGQISSEVPQNLSASRPQDRQFILSSKKLLLSDSGFYLCAWSPVTDTQYFGPGTRLTVL.

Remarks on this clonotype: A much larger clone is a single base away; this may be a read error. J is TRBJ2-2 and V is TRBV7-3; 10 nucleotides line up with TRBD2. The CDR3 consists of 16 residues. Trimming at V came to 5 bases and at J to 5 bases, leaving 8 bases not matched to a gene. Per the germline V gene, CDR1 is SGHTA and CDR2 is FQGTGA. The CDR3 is CASSTSPSGGTGELFF. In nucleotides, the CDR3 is TGTGCCAGCAGCACGTCCCCTAGCGGGGGTACCGGGGAGCTGTTTTTT.

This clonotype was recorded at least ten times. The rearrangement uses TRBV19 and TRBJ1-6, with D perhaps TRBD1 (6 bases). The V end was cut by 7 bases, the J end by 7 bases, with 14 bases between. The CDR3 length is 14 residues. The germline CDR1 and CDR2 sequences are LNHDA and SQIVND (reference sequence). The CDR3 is CASTRTERNSPLHF. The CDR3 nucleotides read TGTGCCAGTACCCGGACAGAGAGAAATTCACCCCTCCACTTT.

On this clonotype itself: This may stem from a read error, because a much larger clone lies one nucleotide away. CDR3 protein: CVSSLYQGYNEQFF. CDR3 coding DNA: TGTGTCAGCAGTTTATATCAGGGATACAATGAGCAGTTCTTC. The gene calls are TRBV27 and TRBJ2-1, with a possible D match to TRBD1 (5 bases). The CDR3 sequence is 14 residues long. CDR1 is MNHEY, CDR2 SMNVEV, per germline (reference sequence).

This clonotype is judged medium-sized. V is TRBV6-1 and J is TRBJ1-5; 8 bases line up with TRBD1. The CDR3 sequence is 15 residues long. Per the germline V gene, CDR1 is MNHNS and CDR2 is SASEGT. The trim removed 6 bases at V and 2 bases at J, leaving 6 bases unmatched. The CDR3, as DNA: TGTGCCAGCAGCAGGACAGGGACGGGCAATCAGCCCCAGCATTTT. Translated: CASSRTGTGNQPQHF.

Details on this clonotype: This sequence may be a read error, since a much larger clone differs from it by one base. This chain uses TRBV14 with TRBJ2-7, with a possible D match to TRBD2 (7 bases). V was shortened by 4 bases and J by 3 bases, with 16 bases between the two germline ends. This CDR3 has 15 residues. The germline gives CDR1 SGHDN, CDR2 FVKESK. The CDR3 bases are TGTGCCAGCAGCCGAGAAGGGGGGGCAGTCTACGAGCAGTACTTC. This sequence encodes CASSREGGAVYEQYF.

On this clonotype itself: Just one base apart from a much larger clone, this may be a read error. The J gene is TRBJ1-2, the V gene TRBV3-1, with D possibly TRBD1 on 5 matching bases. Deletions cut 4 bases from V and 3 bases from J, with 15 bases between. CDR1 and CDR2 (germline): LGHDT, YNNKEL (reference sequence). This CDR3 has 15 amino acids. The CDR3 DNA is TGTGCCAGCAGCCTAGGAGGGGCTTTGCACTATGGCTACACCTTC. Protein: CASSLGGALHYGYTF.

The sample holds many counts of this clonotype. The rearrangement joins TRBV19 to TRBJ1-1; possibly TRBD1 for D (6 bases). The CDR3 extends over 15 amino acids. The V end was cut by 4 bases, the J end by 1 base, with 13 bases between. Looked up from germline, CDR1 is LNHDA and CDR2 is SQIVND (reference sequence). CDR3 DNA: TGTGCCAGTAGTAGCGGCCCAGGGGCGAACACTGAAGCTTTCTTT. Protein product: CASSSGPGANTEAFF. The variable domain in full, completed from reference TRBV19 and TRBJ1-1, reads DGGITQSPKYLFRKEGQNVTLSCEQNLNHDAMYWYRQDPGQGLRLIYYSQIVNDFQKGDIAEGYSVSREKKESFPLTVTSAQKNPTAFYLCASSSGPGANTEAFFGQGTRLTVV.

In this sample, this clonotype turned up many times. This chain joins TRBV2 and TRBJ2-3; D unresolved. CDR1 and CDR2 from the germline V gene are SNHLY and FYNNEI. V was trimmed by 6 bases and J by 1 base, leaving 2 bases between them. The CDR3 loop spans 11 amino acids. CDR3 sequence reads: CASRRTDTQYF. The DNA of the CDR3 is TGTGCCAGCAGGCGCACAGATACGCAGTATTTT.

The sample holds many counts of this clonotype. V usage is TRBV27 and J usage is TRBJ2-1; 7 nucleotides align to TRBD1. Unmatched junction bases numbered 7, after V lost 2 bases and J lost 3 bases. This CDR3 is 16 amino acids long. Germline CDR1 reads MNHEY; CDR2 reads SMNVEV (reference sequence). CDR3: CASSLEGAGNYNEQFF. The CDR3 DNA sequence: TGTGCCAGCAGTTTAGAGGGGGCCGGCAACTACAATGAGCAGTTCTTC.

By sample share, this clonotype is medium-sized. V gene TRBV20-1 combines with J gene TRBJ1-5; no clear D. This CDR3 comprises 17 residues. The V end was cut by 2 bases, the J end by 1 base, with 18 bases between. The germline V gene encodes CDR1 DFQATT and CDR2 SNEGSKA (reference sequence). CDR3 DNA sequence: TGCAGTGCTAGAATAGGCCCTCTGTTAGGCAGCAATCAGCCCCAGCATTTT. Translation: CSARIGPLLGSNQPQHF.

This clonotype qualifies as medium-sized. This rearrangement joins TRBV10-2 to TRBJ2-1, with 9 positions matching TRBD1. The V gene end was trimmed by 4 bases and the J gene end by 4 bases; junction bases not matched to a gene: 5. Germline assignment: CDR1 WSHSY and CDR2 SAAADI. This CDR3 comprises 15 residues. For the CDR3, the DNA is TGCGCCAGCAGTGTGGGACAGGGCCATTACAATGAGCAGTTCTTC. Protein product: CASSVGQGHYNEQFF.

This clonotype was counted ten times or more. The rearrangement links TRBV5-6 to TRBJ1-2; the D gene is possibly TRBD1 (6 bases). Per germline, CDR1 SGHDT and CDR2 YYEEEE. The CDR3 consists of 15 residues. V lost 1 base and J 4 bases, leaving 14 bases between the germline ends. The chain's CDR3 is CASSLFRQVGYGYTF. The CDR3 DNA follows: TGTGCCAGCAGCTTGTTCCGACAGGTGGGCTATGGCTACACCTTC.

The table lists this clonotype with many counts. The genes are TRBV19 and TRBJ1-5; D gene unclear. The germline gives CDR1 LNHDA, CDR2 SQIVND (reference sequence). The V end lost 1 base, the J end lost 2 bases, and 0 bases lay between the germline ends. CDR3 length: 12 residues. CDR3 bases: TGTGCCAGTAGTATAGGCAATCAGCCCCAGCATTTT. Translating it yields CASSIGNQPQHF.

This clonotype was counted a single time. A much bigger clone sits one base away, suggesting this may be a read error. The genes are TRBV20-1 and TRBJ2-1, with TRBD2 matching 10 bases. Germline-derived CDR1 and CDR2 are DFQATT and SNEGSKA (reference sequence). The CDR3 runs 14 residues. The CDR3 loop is CSARVLAGNNDQFF. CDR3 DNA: TGCAGTGCTAGGGTACTAGCGGGAAACAATGATCAGTTCTTC.

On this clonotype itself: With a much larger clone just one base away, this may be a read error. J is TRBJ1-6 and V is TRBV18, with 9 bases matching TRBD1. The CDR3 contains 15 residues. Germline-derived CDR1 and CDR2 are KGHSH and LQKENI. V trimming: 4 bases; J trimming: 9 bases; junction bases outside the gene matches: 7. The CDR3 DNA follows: TGTGCCAGCTCACTGGGACAGGGTTTGGCTTCACCCCTCCACTTT. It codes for CASSLGQGLASPLHF. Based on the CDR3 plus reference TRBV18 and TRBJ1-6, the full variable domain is NAGVMQNPRHLVRRRGQEARLRCSPMKGHSHVYWYRQLPEEGLKFMVYLQKENIIDESGMPKERFSAEFPKEGPSILRIQQVVRGDSAAYFCASSLGQGLASPLHFGNGTRLTVT.

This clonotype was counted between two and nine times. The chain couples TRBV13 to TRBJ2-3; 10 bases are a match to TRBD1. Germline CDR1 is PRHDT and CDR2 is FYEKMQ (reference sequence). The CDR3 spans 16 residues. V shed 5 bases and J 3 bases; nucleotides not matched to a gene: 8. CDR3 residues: CASSGRTGGLTDTQYF. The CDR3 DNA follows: TGTGCCAGCAGCGGGAGGACAGGGGGTTTAACAGATACGCAGTATTTT. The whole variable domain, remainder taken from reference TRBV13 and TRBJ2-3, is AAGVIQSPRHLIKEKRETATLKCYPIPRHDTVYWYQQGPGQDPQFLISFYEKMQSDKGSIPDRFSAQQFSDYHSELNMSSLELGDSALYFCASSGRTGGLTDTQYFGPGTRLTVL.

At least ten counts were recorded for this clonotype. The CDR3 DNA reads as TGTGCCAGCAGTTCCGGGACTAGCGGGAACCCATTTACCACAGATACGCAGTATTTT. Protein: CASSSGTSGNPFTTDTQYF. V usage is TRBV12-3 or TRBV12-4 and J usage is TRBJ2-3; 13 nucleotides agree with TRBD2. V trimming: 4 bases; J trimming: 2 bases; junction bases outside the gene matches: 12. This CDR3 is built from 19 residues.

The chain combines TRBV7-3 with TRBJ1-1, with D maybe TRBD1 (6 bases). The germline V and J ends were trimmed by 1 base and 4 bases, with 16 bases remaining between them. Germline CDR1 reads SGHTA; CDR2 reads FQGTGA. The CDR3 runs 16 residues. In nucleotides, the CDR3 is TGTGCCAGCAGCTTAAGGGGGGGGGGCCAGGGCACTGAAGCTTTCTTT. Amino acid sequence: CASSLRGGGQGTEAFF.

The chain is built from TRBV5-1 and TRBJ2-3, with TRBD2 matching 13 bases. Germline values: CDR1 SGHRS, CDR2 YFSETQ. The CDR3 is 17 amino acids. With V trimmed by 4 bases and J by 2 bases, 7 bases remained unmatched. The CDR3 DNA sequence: TGCGCCAGCAGCCCCGGGACTAGCGGGAATTTCACAGATACGCAGTATTTT. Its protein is CASSPGTSGNFTDTQYF.

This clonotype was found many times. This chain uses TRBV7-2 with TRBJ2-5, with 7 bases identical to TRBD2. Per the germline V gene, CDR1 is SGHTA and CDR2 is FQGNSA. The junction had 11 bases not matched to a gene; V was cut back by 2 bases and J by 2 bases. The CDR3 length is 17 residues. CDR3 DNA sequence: TGTGCCAGCAGCTTATTCGGGGCGGGGCGGGGGCAAGAGACCCAGTACTTC. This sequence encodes CASSLFGAGRGQETQYF. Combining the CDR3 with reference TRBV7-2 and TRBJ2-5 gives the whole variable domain GAGVSQSPSNKVTEKGKDVELRCDPISGHTALYWYRQSLGQGLEFLIYFQGNSAPDKSGLPSDRFSAERTGGSVSTLTIQRTQQEDSAVYLCASSLFGAGRGQETQYFGPGTRLLVL.

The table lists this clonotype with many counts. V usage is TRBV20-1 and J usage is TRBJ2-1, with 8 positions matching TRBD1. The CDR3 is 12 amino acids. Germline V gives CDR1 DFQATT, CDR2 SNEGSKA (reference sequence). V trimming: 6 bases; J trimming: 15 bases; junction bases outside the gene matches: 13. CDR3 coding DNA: TGCAGTGCGACCGCAGGGGGCTTCGATCTGTTCTTC. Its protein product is CSATAGGFDLFF.

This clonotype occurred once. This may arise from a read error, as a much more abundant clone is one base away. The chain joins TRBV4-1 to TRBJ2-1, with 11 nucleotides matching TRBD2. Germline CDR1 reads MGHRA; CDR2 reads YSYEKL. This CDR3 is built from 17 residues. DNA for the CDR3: TGCGCCAGCAGCCAAACTAGCGGGAGTATGGGGTTCGATGAGGAGTTCTTC. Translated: CASSQTSGSMGFDEEFF.

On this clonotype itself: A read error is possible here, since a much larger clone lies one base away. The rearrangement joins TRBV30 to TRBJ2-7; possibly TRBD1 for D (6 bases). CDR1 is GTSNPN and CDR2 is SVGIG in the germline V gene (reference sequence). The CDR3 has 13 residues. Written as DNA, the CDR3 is TGTGTCTGGTCCCGGACAGAGGTGTACGAGCAGTACTTC. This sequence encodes CVWSRTEVYEQYF.

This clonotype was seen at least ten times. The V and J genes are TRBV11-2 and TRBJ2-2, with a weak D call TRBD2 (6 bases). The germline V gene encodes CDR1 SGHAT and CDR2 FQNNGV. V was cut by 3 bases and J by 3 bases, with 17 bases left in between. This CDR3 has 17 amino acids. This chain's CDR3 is CASSFSGLVSDTGELFF. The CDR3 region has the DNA TGTGCCAGCAGCTTCAGCGGGTTGGTGAGCGACACCGGGGAGCTGTTTTTT.

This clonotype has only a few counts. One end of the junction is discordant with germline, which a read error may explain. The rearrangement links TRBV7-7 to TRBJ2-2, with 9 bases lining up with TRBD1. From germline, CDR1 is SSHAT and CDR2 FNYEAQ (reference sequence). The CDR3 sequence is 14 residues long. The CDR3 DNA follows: TGTGCTAGCAGCTTGGACAGGGGTGTCGGGGAGCTGTTTTTT. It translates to CASSLDRGVGELFF.

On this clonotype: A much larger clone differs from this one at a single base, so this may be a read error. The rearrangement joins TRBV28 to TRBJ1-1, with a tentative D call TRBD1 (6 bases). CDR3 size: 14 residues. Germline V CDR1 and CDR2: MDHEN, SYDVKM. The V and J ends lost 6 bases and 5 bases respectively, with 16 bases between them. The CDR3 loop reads CASRRQVSETEAFF. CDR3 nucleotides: TGTGCCAGCAGACGACAGGTGTCTGAAACTGAAGCTTTCTTT. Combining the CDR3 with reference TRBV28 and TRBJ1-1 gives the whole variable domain DVKVTQSSRYLVKRTGEKVFLECVQDMDHENMFWYRQDPGLGLRLIYFSYDVKMKEKGDIPEGYSVSREKKERFSLILESASTNQTSMYLCASRRQVSETEAFFGQGTRLTVV.

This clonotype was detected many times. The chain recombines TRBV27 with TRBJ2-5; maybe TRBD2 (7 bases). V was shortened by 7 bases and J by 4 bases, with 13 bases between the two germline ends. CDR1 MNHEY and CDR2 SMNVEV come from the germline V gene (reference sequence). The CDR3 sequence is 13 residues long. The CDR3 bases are TGTGCCAGCACCAACGGGGGGCGAGAGACCCAGTACTTC. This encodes CASTNGGRETQYF.

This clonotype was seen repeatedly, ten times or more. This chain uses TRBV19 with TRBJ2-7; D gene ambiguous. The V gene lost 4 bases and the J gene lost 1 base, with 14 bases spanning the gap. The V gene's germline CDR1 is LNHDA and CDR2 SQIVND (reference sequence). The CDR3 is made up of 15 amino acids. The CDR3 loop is CASSNLQRKSYEQYF. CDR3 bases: TGTGCCAGTAGTAATCTACAAAGAAAGTCCTACGAGCAGTACTTC. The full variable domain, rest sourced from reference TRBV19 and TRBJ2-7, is DGGITQSPKYLFRKEGQNVTLSCEQNLNHDAMYWYRQDPGQGLRLIYYSQIVNDFQKGDIAEGYSVSREKKESFPLTVTSAQKNPTAFYLCASSNLQRKSYEQYFGPGTRLTVT.

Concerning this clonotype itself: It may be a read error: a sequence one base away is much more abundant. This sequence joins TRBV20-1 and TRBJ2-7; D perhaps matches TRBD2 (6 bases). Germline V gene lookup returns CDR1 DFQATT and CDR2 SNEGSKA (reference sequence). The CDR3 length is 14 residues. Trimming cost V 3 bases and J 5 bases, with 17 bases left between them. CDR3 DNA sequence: TGCAGTGCTAGTGACACTTATACTAGCAACGAGCAGTACTTC. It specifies CSASDTYTSNEQYF.

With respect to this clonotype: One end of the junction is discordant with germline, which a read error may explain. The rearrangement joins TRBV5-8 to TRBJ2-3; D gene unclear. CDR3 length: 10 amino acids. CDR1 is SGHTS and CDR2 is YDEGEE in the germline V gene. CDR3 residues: CASSLVAMDF. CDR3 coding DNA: TGTGCCAGCAGCTTGGTGGCGATGGATTTT.